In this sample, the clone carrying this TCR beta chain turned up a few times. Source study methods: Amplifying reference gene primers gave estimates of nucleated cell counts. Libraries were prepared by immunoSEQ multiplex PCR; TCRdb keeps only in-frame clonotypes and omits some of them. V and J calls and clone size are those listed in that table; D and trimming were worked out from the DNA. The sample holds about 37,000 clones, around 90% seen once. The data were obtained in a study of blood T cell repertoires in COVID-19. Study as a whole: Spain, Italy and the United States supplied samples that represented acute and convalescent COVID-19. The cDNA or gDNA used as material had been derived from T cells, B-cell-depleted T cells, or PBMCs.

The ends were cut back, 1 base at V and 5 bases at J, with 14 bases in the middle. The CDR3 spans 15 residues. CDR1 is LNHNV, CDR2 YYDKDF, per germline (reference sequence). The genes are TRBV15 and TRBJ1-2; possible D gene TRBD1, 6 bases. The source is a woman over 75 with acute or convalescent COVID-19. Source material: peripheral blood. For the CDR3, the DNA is TGTGCCACCAGCAGAGGGGGCCTTACAGGGTATGGCTACACCTTC. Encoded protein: CATSRGGLTGYGYTF.